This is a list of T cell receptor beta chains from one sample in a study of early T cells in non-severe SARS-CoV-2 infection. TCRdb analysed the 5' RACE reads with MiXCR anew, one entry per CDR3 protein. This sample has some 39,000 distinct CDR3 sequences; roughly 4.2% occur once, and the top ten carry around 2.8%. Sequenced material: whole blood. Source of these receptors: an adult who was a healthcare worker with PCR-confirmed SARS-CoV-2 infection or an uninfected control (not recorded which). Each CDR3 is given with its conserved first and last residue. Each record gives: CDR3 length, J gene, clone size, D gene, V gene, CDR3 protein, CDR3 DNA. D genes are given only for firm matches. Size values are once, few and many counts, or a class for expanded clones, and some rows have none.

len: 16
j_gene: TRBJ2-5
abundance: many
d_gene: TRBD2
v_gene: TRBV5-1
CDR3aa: CASSSWTSGGAETQYF
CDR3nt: TGCGCCAGCAGCTCCTGGACTAGCGGGGGGGCGGAGACCCAGTACTTC

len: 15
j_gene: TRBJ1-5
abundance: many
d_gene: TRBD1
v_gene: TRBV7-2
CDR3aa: CASSLGDRVRQPQHF
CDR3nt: TGTGCCAGCAGCTTAGGGGACAGGGTCAGGCAGCCCCAGCATTTT

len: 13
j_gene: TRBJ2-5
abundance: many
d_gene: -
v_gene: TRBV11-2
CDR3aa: CASSLIGEETQYF
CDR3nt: TGTGCCAGCAGCTTAATCGGGGAAGAGACCCAGTACTTC

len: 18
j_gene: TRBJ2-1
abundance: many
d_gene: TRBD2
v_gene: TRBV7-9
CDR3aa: CASSLAPGLARSYNEQFF
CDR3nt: TGTGCCAGCAGCCTAGCCCCGGGACTAGCGCGCTCCTACAATGAGCAGTTCTTC

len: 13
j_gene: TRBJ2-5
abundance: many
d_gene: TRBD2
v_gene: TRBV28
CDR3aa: CASSLAGKRTQYF
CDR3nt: TGTGCCAGCAGTCTAGCGGGGAAGAGAACCCAGTACTTC

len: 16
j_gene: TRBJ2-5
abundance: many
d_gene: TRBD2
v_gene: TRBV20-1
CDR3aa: CSARAGTSGYQETQYF
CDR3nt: TGCAGTGCTAGAGCCGGGACTAGCGGATATCAAGAGACCCAGTACTTC

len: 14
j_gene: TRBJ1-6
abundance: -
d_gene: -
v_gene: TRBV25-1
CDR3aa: CASSNPPRNSPLHF
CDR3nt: TGTGCCAGCAGTAACCCGCCGCGGAATTCACCCCTCCACTTT

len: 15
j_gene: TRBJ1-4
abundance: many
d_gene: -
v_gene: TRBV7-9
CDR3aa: CASSRSGATNEKLFF
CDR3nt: TGTGCCAGCAGCCGTAGTGGGGCAACGAATGAAAAACTGTTTTTT

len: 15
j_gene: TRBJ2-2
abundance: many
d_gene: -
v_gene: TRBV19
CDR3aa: CASRYSALVTGELFF
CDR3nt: TGTGCCAGTAGGTACAGTGCTCTTGTTACCGGGGAGCTGTTTTTT

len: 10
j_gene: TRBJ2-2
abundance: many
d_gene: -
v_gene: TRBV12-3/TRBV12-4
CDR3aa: CASSYGSLFF
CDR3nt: TGTGCCAGCAGCTACGGCTCGCTGTTTTTT

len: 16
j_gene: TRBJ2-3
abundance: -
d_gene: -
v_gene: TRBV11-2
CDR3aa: CASSPTTMGSTDTQYF
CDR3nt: TGTGCCAGCAGCCCTACTACTATGGGCTCCACAGATACGCAGTATTTT

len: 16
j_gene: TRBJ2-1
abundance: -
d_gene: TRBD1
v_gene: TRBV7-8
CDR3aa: CASSAYGQVLSNEQFF
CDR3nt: TGTGCCAGCAGCGCCTACGGACAGGTCCTTAGCAATGAGCAGTTCTTC

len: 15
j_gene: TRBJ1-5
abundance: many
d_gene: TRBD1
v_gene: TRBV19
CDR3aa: CASSSHTGGNQPQHF
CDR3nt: TGTGCCAGTAGTAGCCACACAGGGGGCAATCAGCCCCAGCATTTT

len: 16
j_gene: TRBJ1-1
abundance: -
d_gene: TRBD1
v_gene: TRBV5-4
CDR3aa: CASSSLLQGAGTEAFF
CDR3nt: TGTGCCAGCAGCTCGCTCCTTCAGGGGGCTGGGACTGAAGCTTTCTTT

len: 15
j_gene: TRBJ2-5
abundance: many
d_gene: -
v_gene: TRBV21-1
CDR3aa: CASSKAQGPQETQYF
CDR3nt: TGTGCCAGCAGCAAAGCACAGGGCCCCCAAGAGACCCAGTACTTC

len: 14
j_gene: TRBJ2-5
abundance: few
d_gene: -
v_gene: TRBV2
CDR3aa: CASSRGSVQETQYF
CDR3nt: TGTGCCAGCAGTAGAGGGAGTGTCCAAGAGACCCAGTACTTC

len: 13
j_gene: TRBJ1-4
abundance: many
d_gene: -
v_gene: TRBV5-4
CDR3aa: CASSLAGTEKLFF
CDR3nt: TGTGCCAGCAGCTTGGCAGGGACCGAAAAACTGTTTTTT